Shown below are 8 T cell receptor beta chains from a single sample sequenced in a study of siplizumab effects on memory and regulatory T cells. This table comes from immunoSEQ multiplex PCR, and its TCRdb copy is limited to in-frame clones, with some not included. The sample yields about 120,000 clones, around 93% seen once. Material for sequencing was non-Treg CD4+ T cells sorted from blood. These receptors all come from a human donor in good health.

V gene TRBV6-1 combines with J gene TRBJ2-5; tentatively, D is TRBD1 (6 bases). The germline V gene has CDR1 MNHNS and CDR2 SASEGT. The CDR3 is 14 amino acids. The V end lost 2 bases, the J end lost 3 bases, and 10 bases lay between the germline ends. The CDR3 spells CASSEWDIEETQYF. CDR3 nucleotide sequence: TGTGCCAGCAGTGAATGGGACATCGAAGAGACCCAGTACTTC.

The V gene is TRBV28, the J gene TRBJ2-4, with 9 bases identical to TRBD1. Germline CDR1 and CDR2: MDHEN and SYDVKM. With 10 bases clipped from V and 1 base from J, the junction kept 23 bases outside the gene matches. CDR3 length: 20 residues. In DNA, the CDR3 is TGTGCCACAAAACCAACAGGGGGCATAGGTACTGTACGTGCCAAAAACATTCAGTACTTC. It codes for CATKPTGGIGTVRAKNIQYF.

The genes are TRBV19 and TRBJ2-7, with D maybe TRBD1 (6 bases). The CDR3 has 13 residues. Germline-derived CDR1 and CDR2 are LNHDA and SQIVND (reference sequence). Between the trimmed V and J ends, which lost 6 bases and 1 base, there was a span of 10 bases. Here the CDR3 DNA reads TGTGCCAGTAGGGACAGCGGTTCCTACGAGCAGTACTTC. It codes for CASRDSGSYEQYF.

The genes are TRBV10-2 and TRBJ1-3; TRBD1 agrees at 7 bases. The CDR3 is 15 amino acids. After removal of 5 bases from V and 0 bases from J, the junction contained 4 bases not matched to a gene. Germline V gene lookup returns CDR1 WSHSY and CDR2 SAAADI. The CDR3 DNA sequence: TGCGCCAGCAGTTCCAGGGGGTCCTCTGGAAACACCATATATTTT. It encodes CASSSRGSSGNTIYF.

The rearrangement joins TRBV27 to TRBJ1-5, with D unresolved. Trimming cost V 2 bases and J 4 bases, with 6 bases left between them. The V gene's germline CDR1 is MNHEY and CDR2 SMNVEV (reference sequence). The CDR3 is made up of 13 amino acids. CDR3 bases: TGTGCCAGCAGTTTAATTGGGAATCAGCCCCAGCATTTT. Its translation is CASSLIGNQPQHF.

The gene calls are TRBV7-2 and TRBJ2-5; D may match TRBD1 or TRBD2 (5 bases each). Germline CDR1 SGHTA, CDR2 FQGNSA. CDR3 length: 14 residues. V shed 5 bases and J shed 5 bases, with 15 bases lying between them. CDR3 region: CASSPLRGLETQYF. In DNA, the CDR3 is TGTGCCAGCAGCCCCCTTCGGGGCCTGGAGACCCAGTACTTC.

The V call is TRBV7-3, the J call TRBJ2-1; 7 nucleotides match TRBD2. The CDR3 runs to 15 residues. The J segment lost 6 bases and the V segment lost 2 bases, leaving 7 bases of the junction unmatched. Germline V CDR1 and CDR2: SGHTA, FQGTGA. The CDR3 DNA follows: TGTGCCAGCAGCTTAGGGGGGGACGGCGTCAATGAGCAGTTCTTC. This translates into CASSLGGDGVNEQFF. Using reference TRBV7-3 and TRBJ2-1 for the parts outside the CDR3, the full variable domain is GAGVSQTPSNKVTEKGKYVELRCDPISGHTALYWYRQSLGQGPEFLIYFQGTGAADDSGLPNDRFFAVRPEGSVSTLKIQRTERGDSAVYLCASSLGGDGVNEQFFGPGTRLTVL.

This clone was found once. The CDR3 here is CASSGGLRNTGELFF. CDR3 DNA sequence: TGCGCCAGCTCAGGGGGTCTTAGGAACACCGGGGAGCTGTTTTTT. The V gene is TRBV5-1, the J gene TRBJ2-2, with 7 bases matching TRBD1. CDR1 is SGHRS and CDR2 is YFSETQ in the germline V gene. Trimming cost V 7 bases and J 1 base; bases outside gene matches: 7. The CDR3 spans 15 residues.